These 5 T cell receptor beta chains were all obtained from the same sample, sequenced in a study of shared clonotypes between healthy human individuals. The data were produced by immunoSEQ multiplex PCR, yet TCRdb's version contains in-frame clones alone and is incomplete. The data hold some 980,000 clones, with 76% observed a single time. Sequenced material: memory CD4+ T cells sorted from blood. Subset indicated: CD45RA-negative fraction. These receptors all stem from a man in his late teens or twenties in good health.

The J gene is TRBJ2-5, the V gene TRBV19, with D perhaps TRBD2 (6 bases). V was shortened by 6 bases and J by 7 bases, with 18 bases between the two germline ends. CDR1 LNHDA and CDR2 SQIVND come from the germline V gene (reference sequence). The CDR3 extends over 14 amino acids. DNA for the CDR3: TGTGCCAGTAGCCTAGCGAACCAGATGGGGACCCAGTACTTC. The encoded protein is CASSLANQMGTQYF.

The genes are TRBV5-4 and TRBJ1-5, with D possibly TRBD1 on 6 matching bases. Deletions cut 1 base from V and 3 bases from J, with 11 bases between. This CDR3 is built from 15 residues. CDR1 and CDR2 (germline): SGHNT, YYREEE (reference sequence). CDR3 nucleotide sequence: TGTGCCAGCAGCTTGATGGGGGCGCCCAATCAGCCCCAGCATTTT. Translating it yields CASSLMGAPNQPQHF.

The V gene is TRBV6-1, the J gene TRBJ2-3; D may be TRBD2 (5 bases). The CDR3 consists of 13 residues. The ends were cut back, 1 base at V and 6 bases at J, with 8 bases in the middle. The V gene's germline CDR1 is MNHNS and CDR2 SASEGT. The CDR3 coding sequence is TGTGCCAGCAGTGAAGTTAGGAGGGATACGCAGTATTTT. Its translation is CASSEVRRDTQYF.

This chain connects TRBV4-1 to TRBJ1-2; D is perhaps TRBD1 (5 bases). This CDR3 has 15 residues. Germline values: CDR1 MGHRA, CDR2 YSYEKL. V lost 3 bases and J lost 0, with 11 bases in between. The CDR3 DNA follows: TGCGCCAGCAGCCAGGCCGGGGGGGCTAACTATGGCTACACCTTC. It is translated as CASSQAGGANYGYTF.

The V and J genes are TRBV29-1 and TRBJ2-7; D is ambiguous. This CDR3 is built from 13 residues. From germline, CDR1 is SQVTM and CDR2 ANQGSEA. V was pared by 0 bases and J by 7 bases, with 13 bases between. This CDR3 is CSVEEGQAREQYF. CDR3 sequence (DNA): TGCAGCGTTGAAGAAGGGCAGGCCAGGGAGCAGTACTTC.